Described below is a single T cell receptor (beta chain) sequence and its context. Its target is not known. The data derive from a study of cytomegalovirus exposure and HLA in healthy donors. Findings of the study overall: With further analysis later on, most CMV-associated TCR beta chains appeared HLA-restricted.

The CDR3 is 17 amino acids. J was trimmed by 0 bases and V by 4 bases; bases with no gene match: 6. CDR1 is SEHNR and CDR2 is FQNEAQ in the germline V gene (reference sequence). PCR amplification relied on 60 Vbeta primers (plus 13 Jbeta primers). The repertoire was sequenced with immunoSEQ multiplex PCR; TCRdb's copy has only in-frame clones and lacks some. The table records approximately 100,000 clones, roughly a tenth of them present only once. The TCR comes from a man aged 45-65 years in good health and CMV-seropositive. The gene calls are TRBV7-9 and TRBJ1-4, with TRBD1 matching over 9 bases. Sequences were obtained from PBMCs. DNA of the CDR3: TGTGCCAGCAGCTCTACAGGGGGCGGGTCAACTAATGAAAAACTGTTTTTT. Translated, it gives CASSSTGGGSTNEKLFF. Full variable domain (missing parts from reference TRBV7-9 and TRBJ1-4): DTGVSQNPRHKITKRGQNVTFRCDPISEHNRLYWYRQTLGQGPEFLTYFQNEAQLEKSRLLSDRFSAERPKGSFSTLEIQRTEQGDSAMYLCASSSTGGGSTNEKLFFGSGTQLSVL.